The rows below give T cell receptor beta chains drawn from one sample of a study of vaccination effects on CD4 cells after COVID-19. Produced via immunoSEQ multiplex PCR; TCRdb's table is partial and in-frame only. This sample yields some 29,000 clones, of which roughly 68% are seen a single time; about 17% belongs to the top ten. These receptors have no identified antigens. Source: CD4+ T cells from PBMCs cultured with HCoV-OC43 spike peptides, taken after COVID-19 vaccination. These TCRs come from a human donor who received a COVID-19 vaccine. The CDR3 runs from the conserved cysteine through the conserved F or W. The D gene is left open where the match is weak. Expanded clones get a size class; other rows say once, few or many, or leave the size out.

abundance,v_gene,d_gene,j_gene,CDR3aa,CDR3nt
.,TRBV18,.,TRBJ1-5,CASSPTMDQPQHF,TGTGCCAGCTCACCGACAATGGATCAGCCCCAGCATTTT
.,TRBV19,TRBD1,TRBJ1-5,CASTVDQGGNQPQHF,TGTGCCAGTACTGTCGATCAGGGGGGGAATCAGCCCCAGCATTTT
medium-sized,TRBV4-1,.,TRBJ2-5,CASSPEDSPRETQYF,TGCGCCAGCAGCCCTGAGGACAGCCCACGTGAGACCCAGTACTTC
.,TRBV5-8,TRBD1,TRBJ1-2,CASSTRDRSYGYTF,TGTGCCAGCAGCACCCGGGACAGAAGCTATGGCTACACCTTC
few,TRBV7-9,.,TRBJ1-6,CASSLEQYNSPLHF,TGTGCCAGCAGCCTTGAGCAGTATAATTCACCCCTCCACTTT
.,TRBV5-6,.,TRBJ1-1,CASSHVMRANTEAFF,TGTGCCAGCAGCCACGTCATGAGGGCGAACACTGAAGCTTTCTTT
.,TRBV5-4,.,TRBJ2-7,CASSLGWSGAYEQYF,TGTGCCAGCAGCTTGGGATGGTCAGGGGCGTACGAGCAGTACTTC
.,TRBV5-1,.,TRBJ1-1,CASSLDRLNTEAFF,TGCGCCAGCAGCTTGGACAGGCTGAACACTGAAGCTTTCTTT
.,TRBV6-2/TRBV6-3,.,TRBJ2-7,CASSYVGGEQYF,TGTGCCAGCAGTTACGTGGGAGGCGAGCAGTACTTC
.,TRBV10-1,TRBD1,TRBJ2-3,CASSHLSGTGGTDTQYF,TGCGCCAGCAGTCACCTTTCCGGGACAGGGGGCACAGATACGCAGTATTTT
.,TRBV10-1,.,TRBJ1-1,CASSAGSLNTEAFF,TGCGCCAGCAGTGCAGGGTCCCTGAACACTGAAGCTTTCTTT
.,TRBV7-2,.,TRBJ2-1,CASSQGRSGYEQFF,TGTGCCAGCAGCCAAGGGAGAAGCGGCTATGAGCAGTTCTTC
.,TRBV5-8,TRBD2,TRBJ2-7,CASSLKRTRGNEQYF,TGTGCCAGCAGCTTGAAGAGGACTAGAGGTAACGAGCAGTACTTC
few,TRBV5-6,.,TRBJ2-7,CASSPRFGTENDEQYF,TGTGCCAGCAGCCCTCGCTTCGGGACTGAGAACGACGAGCAGTACTTC
.,TRBV28,.,TRBJ1-5,CASSGQLNQPQHF,TGTGCCAGCAGTGGACAGCTCAATCAGCCCCAGCATTTT
.,TRBV5-8,TRBD1,TRBJ2-1,CASSLSSGTGFHSYNEQFF,TGTGCCAGCAGCTTATCATCCGGGACAGGGTTCCACTCCTACAATGAGCAGTTCTTC
few,TRBV7-9,.,TRBJ2-7,CASSLGGRGEYF,TGTGCCAGCAGCTTAGGAGGTCGAGGGGAGTACTTC
once,TRBV9,TRBD2,TRBJ2-5,CASSVRREAAETQYF,TGTGCCAGCAGCGTTCGGCGGGAGGCGGCAGAGACCCAGTACTTC
few,TRBV7-7,.,TRBJ1-1,CASENRNTEAFF,TGTGCCAGCGAAAATAGGAACACTGAAGCTTTCTTT
.,TRBV12-3/TRBV12-4,.,TRBJ1-1,CASEEGISTEAFF,TGTGCCAGCGAGGAAGGGATTAGCACTGAAGCTTTCTTT
few,TRBV27,TRBD1,TRBJ1-4,CASSQQGFNEKLFF,TGTGCCAGCAGCCAACAGGGGTTTAATGAAAAACTGTTTTTT
.,TRBV18,.,TRBJ1-3,CASSPPSRERNTIYF,TGTGCCAGCTCACCACCGAGCAGGGAGAGGAACACCATATATTTT
.,TRBV5-5,TRBD1,TRBJ1-4,CASSKGQGGEKLFF,TGTGCCAGCAGCAAGGGACAGGGAGGTGAAAAACTGTTTTTT
few,TRBV27,TRBD1,TRBJ1-2,CASSTRGGGTGYTF,TGTGCCAGCAGCACGAGGGGAGGGGGCACTGGCTACACCTTC